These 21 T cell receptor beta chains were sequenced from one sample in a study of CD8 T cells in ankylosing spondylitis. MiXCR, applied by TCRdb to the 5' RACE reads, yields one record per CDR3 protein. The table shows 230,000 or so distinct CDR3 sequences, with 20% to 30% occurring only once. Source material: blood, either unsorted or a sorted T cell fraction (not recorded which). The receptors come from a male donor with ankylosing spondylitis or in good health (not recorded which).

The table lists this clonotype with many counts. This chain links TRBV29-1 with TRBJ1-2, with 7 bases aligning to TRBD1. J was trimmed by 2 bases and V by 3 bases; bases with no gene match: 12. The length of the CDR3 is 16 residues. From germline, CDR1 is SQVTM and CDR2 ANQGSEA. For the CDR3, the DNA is TGCAGCGTTGAGAAAACCGGGACAGCCATGAACTATGGCTACACCTTC. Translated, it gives CSVEKTGTAMNYGYTF.

The CDR3 region is CSATRGGASDTQYF. CDR3 in DNA: TGCAGTGCCACTCGCGGGGGGGCCTCAGATACGCAGTATTTT. The chain carries TRBV20-1 and TRBJ2-3; 9 bases align to TRBD2. CDR1 and CDR2 from the germline V gene are DFQATT and SNEGSKA (reference sequence). The CDR3 consists of 14 residues. The V and J ends lost 6 bases and 4 bases, in that order; junction bases with no gene match: 8.

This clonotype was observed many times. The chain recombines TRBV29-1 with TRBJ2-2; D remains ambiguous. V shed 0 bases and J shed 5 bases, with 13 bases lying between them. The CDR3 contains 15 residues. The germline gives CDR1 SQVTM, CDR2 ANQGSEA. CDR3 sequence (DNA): TGCAGCGTTGAAGAGGCGGCGGTGGGGACCGGGGAGCTGTTTTTT. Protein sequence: CSVEEAAVGTGELFF.

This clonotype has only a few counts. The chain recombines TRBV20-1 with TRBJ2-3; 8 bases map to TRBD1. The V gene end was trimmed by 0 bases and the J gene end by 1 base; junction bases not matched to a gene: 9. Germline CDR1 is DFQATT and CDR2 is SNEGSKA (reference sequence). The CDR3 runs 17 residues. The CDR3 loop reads CSARDWGRTGRTDTQYF. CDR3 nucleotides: TGCAGTGCTAGAGATTGGGGCCGGACAGGGCGCACAGATACGCAGTATTTT.

The CDR3, as DNA: TGTGCCAGCAGTTCCCCCGGCCGGGACAGGGGTGACGAGCAGTACTTC. This codes for CASSSPGRDRGDEQYF. The chain is built from TRBV6-5 and TRBJ2-7; 10 bases align to TRBD1. Per the germline V gene, CDR1 is MNHEY and CDR2 is SVGAGI. The CDR3 spans 16 residues. The junction had 11 bases not matched to a gene; V was cut back by 4 bases and J by 5 bases.

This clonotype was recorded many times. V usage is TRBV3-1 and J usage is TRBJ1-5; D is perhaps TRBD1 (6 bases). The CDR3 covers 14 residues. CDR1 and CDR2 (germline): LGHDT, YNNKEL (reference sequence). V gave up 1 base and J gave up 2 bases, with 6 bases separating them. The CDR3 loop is CASSQGTGNQPQHF. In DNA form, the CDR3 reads TGTGCCAGCAGCCAAGGGACAGGCAATCAGCCCCAGCATTTT.

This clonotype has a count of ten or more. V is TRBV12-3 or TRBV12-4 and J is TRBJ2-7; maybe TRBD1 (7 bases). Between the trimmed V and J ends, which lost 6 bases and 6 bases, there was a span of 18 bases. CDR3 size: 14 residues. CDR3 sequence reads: CASSLTGNSGEQYF. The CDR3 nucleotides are TGTGCCAGCAGCCTGACAGGGAATAGCGGCGAGCAGTACTTC.

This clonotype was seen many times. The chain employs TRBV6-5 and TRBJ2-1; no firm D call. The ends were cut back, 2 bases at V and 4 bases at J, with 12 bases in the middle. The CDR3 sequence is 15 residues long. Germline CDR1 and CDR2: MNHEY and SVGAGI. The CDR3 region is CASSYRAALYNEQFF. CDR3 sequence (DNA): TGTGCCAGCAGTTACAGGGCGGCTTTGTACAATGAGCAGTTCTTC.

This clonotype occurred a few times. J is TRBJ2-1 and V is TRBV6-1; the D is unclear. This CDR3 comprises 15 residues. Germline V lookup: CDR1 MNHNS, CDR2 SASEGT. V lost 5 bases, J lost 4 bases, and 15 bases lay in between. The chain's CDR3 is CASSPTGGGYNEQFF. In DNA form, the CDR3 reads TGTGCCAGCAGTCCGACGGGCGGCGGATACAATGAGCAGTTCTTC.

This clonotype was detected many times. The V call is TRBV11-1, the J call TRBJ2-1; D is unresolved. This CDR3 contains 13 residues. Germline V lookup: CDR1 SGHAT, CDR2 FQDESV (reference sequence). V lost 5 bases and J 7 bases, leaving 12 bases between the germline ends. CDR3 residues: CASSDRPGNEQFF. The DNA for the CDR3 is TGTGCCAGCAGCGACCGGCCAGGAAATGAGCAGTTCTTC. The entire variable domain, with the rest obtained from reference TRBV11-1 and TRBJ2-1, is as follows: EAEVAQSPRYKITEKSQAVAFWCDPISGHATLYWYRQILGQGPELLVQFQDESVVDDSQLPKDRFSAERLKGVDSTLKIQPAELGDSAMYLCASSDRPGNEQFFGPGTRLTVL.

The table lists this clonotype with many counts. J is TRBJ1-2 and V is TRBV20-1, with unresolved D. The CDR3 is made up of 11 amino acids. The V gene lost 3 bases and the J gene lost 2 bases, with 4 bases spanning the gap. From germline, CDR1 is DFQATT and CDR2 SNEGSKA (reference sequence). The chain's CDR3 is CSASGNYGYTF. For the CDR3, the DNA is TGCAGTGCTAGCGGGAACTATGGCTACACCTTC.

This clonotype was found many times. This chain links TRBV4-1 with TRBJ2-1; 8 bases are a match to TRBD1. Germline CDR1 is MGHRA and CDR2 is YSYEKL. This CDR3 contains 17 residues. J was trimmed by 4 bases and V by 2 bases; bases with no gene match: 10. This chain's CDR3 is CASSQKPGTGTYNEQFF. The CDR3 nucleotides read TGCGCCAGCAGCCAAAAACCCGGGACAGGAACTTACAATGAGCAGTTCTTC.

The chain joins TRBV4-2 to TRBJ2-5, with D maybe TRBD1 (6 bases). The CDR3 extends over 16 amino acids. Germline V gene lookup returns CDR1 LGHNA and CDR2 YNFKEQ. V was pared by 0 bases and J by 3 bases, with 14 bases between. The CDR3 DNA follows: TGTGCCAGCAGCCAAGATGGTTGGACAGTAGAAGAGACCCAGTACTTC. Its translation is CASSQDGWTVEETQYF.

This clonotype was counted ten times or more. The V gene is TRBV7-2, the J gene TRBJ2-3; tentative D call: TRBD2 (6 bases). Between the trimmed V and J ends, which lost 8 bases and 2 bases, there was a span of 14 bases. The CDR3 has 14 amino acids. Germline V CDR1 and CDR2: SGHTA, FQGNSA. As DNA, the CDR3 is TGTGCCAGCGGGGGAGCGGGCAACACAGATACGCAGTATTTT. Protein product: CASGGAGNTDTQYF.

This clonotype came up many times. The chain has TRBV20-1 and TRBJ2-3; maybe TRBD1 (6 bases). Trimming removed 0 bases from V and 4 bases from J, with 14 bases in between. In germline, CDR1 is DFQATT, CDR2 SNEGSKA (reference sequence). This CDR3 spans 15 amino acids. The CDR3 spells CSARDSGVVADTQYF. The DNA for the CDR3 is TGCAGTGCTAGAGACTCAGGGGTTGTTGCAGATACGCAGTATTTT.

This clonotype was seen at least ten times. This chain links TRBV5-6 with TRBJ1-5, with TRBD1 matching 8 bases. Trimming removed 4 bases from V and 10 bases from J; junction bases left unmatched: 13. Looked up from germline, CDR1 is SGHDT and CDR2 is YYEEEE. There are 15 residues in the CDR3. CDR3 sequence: CASSRTRQGWGPQHF. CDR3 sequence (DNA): TGTGCCAGCAGCCGAACCCGACAGGGGTGGGGTCCCCAGCATTTT. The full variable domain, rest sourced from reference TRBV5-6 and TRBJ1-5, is DAGVTQSPTHLIKTRGQQVTLRCSPKSGHDTVSWYQQALGQGPQFIFQYYEEEERQRGNFPDRFSGHQFPNYSSELNVNALLLGDSALYLCASSRTRQGWGPQHFGDGTRLSIL.

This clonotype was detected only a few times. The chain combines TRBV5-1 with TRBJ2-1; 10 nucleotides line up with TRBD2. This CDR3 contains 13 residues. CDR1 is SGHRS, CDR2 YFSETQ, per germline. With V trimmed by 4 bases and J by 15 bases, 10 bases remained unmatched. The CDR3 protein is CASSVLAGASPFF. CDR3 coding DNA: TGCGCCAGCAGCGTGCTAGCGGGGGCCTCCCCGTTCTTC.

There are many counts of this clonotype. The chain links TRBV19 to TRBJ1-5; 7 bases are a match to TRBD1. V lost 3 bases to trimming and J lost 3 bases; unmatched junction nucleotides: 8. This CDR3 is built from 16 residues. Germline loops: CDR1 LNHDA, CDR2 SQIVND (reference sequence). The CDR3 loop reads CASSMRHGTVNQPQHF. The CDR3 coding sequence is TGTGCCAGTAGTATGAGGCACGGGACAGTCAATCAGCCCCAGCATTTT.

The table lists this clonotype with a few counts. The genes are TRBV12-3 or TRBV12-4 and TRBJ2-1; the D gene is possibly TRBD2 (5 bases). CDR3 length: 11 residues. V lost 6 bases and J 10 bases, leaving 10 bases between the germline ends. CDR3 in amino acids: CASRIGVEQFF. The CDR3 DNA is TGTGCCAGCAGAATCGGGGTGGAGCAGTTCTTC.

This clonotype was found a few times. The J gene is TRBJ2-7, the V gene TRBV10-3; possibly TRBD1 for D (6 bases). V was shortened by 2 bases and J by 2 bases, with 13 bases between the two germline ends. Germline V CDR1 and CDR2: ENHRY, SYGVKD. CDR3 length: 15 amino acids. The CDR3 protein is CAISETLTGAYEQYF. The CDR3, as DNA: TGTGCCATCAGTGAGACTTTGACAGGAGCCTACGAGCAGTACTTC.

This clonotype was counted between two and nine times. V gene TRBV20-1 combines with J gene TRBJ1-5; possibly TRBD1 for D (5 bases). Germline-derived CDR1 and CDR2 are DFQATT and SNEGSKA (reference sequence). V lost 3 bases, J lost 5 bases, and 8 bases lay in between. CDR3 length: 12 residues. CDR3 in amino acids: CSARRRDQPQHF. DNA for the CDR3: TGCAGTGCTAGGCGCAGGGATCAGCCCCAGCATTTT.